This T cell receptor beta chain was found in a study of monozygotic twins with inflammatory bowel disease. General study points: Diversity of TCRbeta measured by inverse Simpson was lower in IBD patients than in healthy co-twins.

As concerns this clonotype: Its target is not known.

Germline CDR1 SQVTM, CDR2 ANQGSEA. CDR3 length: 14 residues. Total RNA input per TCR library was around 4,000 ng. TCRdb reprocessed the 5' RACE reads; each CDR3 protein has one entry and no DNA is given. The sample has 440,000 or so distinct CDR3 sequences. The sequencing input was blood. The clonotype originates from a human donor with ulcerative colitis or Crohn's disease, or a healthy co-twin of an affected twin (not recorded which). The chain carries TRBV29-1 and TRBJ2-5; TCRdb indicates TRBD1, and absent DNA this call remains unverified. The CDR3 protein is CSGVPGTWEETQYF. Looking up the rest from reference TRBV29-1 and TRBJ2-5 gives the full variable domain: SAVISQKPSRDICQRGTSLTIQCQVDSQVTMMFWYRQQPGQSLTLIATANQGSEATYESGFVIDKFPISRPNLTFSTLTVSNMSPEDSSIYLCSGVPGTWEETQYFGPGTRLLVL.